This TCR beta chain originates from a study of beta chain features in type 1 diabetes. Details on this clone: Antigen specificity is unknown.

CDR1 and CDR2 (germline): MGHDK, SYGVNS. V was clipped by 1 base and J by 8 bases; unmatched bases: 10. The CDR3 sequence is 16 residues long. Study results and caveats: Shorter TCRB CDR3s, moderately but significantly so, were found in Type 1 diabetes patients in all four CD4+ subsets. Possibly, sequencing cDNA over-represented cells that had high TCR expression levels.

Based on CD45RO/CCR7/CD25/CD127/CD95/CD27, CD4+ regulatory, stem cell-like memory, naive and central memory cells were sorted. Reverse transcribing all isolated RNA meant expressed TCRB transcripts were sequenced. Assay used: immunoSEQ multiplex PCR; TCRdb lists only in-frame clones, some missing. Counted here are some 150,000 clones, approximately 8.8% occurring once; the ten biggest clones make up roughly 0.7%. The sample comprised central memory CD4+ T cells from blood. The chain has TRBV25-1 and TRBJ2-1; 8 nucleotides align to TRBD2. The sequence was collected from a woman aged 25-40 years with type 1 diabetes. CDR3 bases: TGTGCCAGCAGTGAATCTTCGGGAGGGTCTTTCGATGAGCAGTTCTTC. Protein product: CASSESSGGSFDEQFF.